This T cell receptor (beta chain) was sequenced during a study of CD8+ T cells in alopecia areata. V was pared by 6 bases and J by 6 bases, with 10 bases of the junction left unmatched. The CDR3 consists of 15 residues. The V gene's germline CDR1 is MNHEY and CDR2 SMNVEV (reference sequence). This clone was detected a few times. Its matching antigen is unknown. Findings of the study overall: Shared TCR sequences were less clear between patients than in mice, possibly partly from HLA diversity. A large proportion of expanded lesional clones were detected persisting in scalp and blood during tofacitinib. Scalp samples also yield sequences from resident alphabeta T cells of normal skin.

Following extraction, RNA underwent reverse transcription to cDNA, which served as the sequencing template. Some clones are missing from TCRdb's copy, which holds only in-frame ones; the method was immunoSEQ multiplex PCR. The sample holds 270,000 or so clones, roughly 50% seen once. Specified treatment: oral pan-JAK inhibitor, 5-10 mg twice daily. The sequence derives from a human donor with alopecia areata. Sequencing used CD4+ T cells sorted from blood, obtained at week 24, from a patient treated with tofacitinib. V usage is TRBV27 and J usage is TRBJ1-5; the match to TRBD1 covers 8 bases. The DNA for the CDR3 is TGTGCCAGCAGGGGGGACAGGTTCTCTCGTCAGCCCCAGCATTTT. Translation gives CASRGDRFSRQPQHF.